This is a list of T cell receptor beta chains from one sample in a study of graft-versus-host responses after intestinal transplantation. Repertoires were generated with immunoSEQ multiplex PCR, while TCRdb's copy carries only in-frame clones and drops some. There are 98,000 or so clones in the sample; about 83% occur only once, and 1.4% lies in the top ten. The sample in question was PBMCs, obtained 255 days after intestinal transplant. All receptors come from a human patient who received an intestinal transplant, so some T cells may come from the graft donor. The CDR3 runs from the conserved cysteine through the conserved F or W. D genes are given only for firm matches. Only part of the rows carry a size: once, few, many, or a class if the clone is expanded.

clone size	D gene	J gene	V gene	CDR3 DNA	CDR3 protein
NA	NA	TRBJ2-1	TRBV5-1	TGCGCCAGCAGCCTGGACTCCTACAATGAGCAGTTCTTC	CASSLDSYNEQFF
medium-sized	NA	TRBJ2-7	TRBV10-2	TGCGCCAGCAGTGACATCTACGAGCAGTACTTC	CASSDIYEQYF
NA	NA	TRBJ1-4	TRBV13	TGTGCCAGCAGCTCTACCGGGGGCAATGAAAAACTGTTTTTT	CASSSTGGNEKLFF
NA	TRBD2	TRBJ2-2	TRBV5-1	TGCGCCAGCAGGGGGACTAGCGGGGGAGCTAACACCGGGGAGCTGTTTTTT	CASRGTSGGANTGELFF
NA	NA	TRBJ1-2	TRBV29-1	TGCAGCGTTGCACCGCGACAGGCGGCTTATGGCTACACCTTC	CSVAPRQAAYGYTF
NA	NA	TRBJ2-5	TRBV25-1	TGTGCCAGCAGATTCAGAGTCGGCGAGGAGACCCAGTACTTC	CASRFRVGEETQYF
NA	NA	TRBJ2-1	TRBV28	TGTGCCAGCAGTTTACCTGGGACCGATGAGCAGTTCTTC	CASSLPGTDEQFF
NA	TRBD1	TRBJ1-2	TRBV5-4	TGTGCCAGCAGCGCTAGGGGGCTGCCATATGGCTACACCTTC	CASSARGLPYGYTF
NA	NA	TRBJ1-2	TRBV7-2	TGTGCCAGCAGCTTCTCCGACTATGGCTACACCTTC	CASSFSDYGYTF
NA	TRBD1	TRBJ1-2	TRBV7-9	TGTGCCAGCAGCTTAGCGGCCCTACAGGGGGCAGGAGATGGCTACACCTTC	CASSLAALQGAGDGYTF
NA	TRBD1	TRBJ2-7	TRBV29-1	TGCAGCGTTGCATGGGACAGGGGCTACGAGCAGTACTTC	CSVAWDRGYEQYF
NA	NA	TRBJ1-3	TRBV15	TGTGCCACCAGGGATTCAGCTGGAAACACCATATATTTT	CATRDSAGNTIYF
NA	TRBD2	TRBJ2-1	TRBV7-6	TGTGCCAGCAGCCCCGGACTAGCGGGGGGTGGTAATCACAATGAGCAGTTCTTC	CASSPGLAGGGNHNEQFF
few	TRBD1	TRBJ2-7	TRBV19	TGTGCCAGTTCGGGACAGGGATGGTCCGAGCAGTACTTC	CASSGQGWSEQYF
NA	TRBD1	TRBJ2-3	TRBV11-3	TGTGCCAGCAGCTTGACAGGGATAACAGATACGCAGTATTTT	CASSLTGITDTQYF
NA	NA	TRBJ2-3	TRBV5-1	TGCGCCAGCAGCTTGGCAGGGGCTAGCACAGATACGCAGTATTTT	CASSLAGASTDTQYF
few	NA	TRBJ1-2	TRBV28	TGTGCCAGCAGTTTTGGCTGGCAGGGTCGGAGTGGCTACACCTTC	CASSFGWQGRSGYTF
NA	NA	TRBJ2-5	TRBV5-1	TGCGCCAGCAGCTTGGCCCACAAGGTTGGGGAGACCCAGTACTTC	CASSLAHKVGETQYF
NA	TRBD2	TRBJ2-3	TRBV19	TGTGCCAGTACCAGGACTAGCGGGAGACTCACAGATACGCAGTATTTT	CASTRTSGRLTDTQYF
NA	NA	TRBJ1-2	TRBV7-3	TGTGCCAGCAGCTTCCCCGGGGAATATGGCTACACCTTC	CASSFPGEYGYTF
NA	TRBD1	TRBJ2-3	TRBV15	TGTGCCACCAGCAATAATGACAGGGTCGGCGGCAATCAGCCCCAGTATTTT	CATSNNDRVGGNQPQYF
NA	NA	TRBJ2-3	TRBV30	TGTGCCTGGAGCCACGGCCCTAATACGCAGTATTTT	CAWSHGPNTQYF